Following are 24 T cell receptor beta chains from one sample sequenced in a study of T cell changes during pregnancy in multiple sclerosis. The method was immunoSEQ multiplex PCR; TCRdb's version includes in-frame clones alone and lacks a portion of them. The sample has roughly 40,000 clones, roughly nine tenths seen once. Sequencing used CD4+ T cells from peripheral blood mononuclear cells, obtained in the first trimester of pregnancy. Receptor source: a female donor with multiple sclerosis, enrolled in a pregnancy study.

V and J are TRBV29-1 and TRBJ1-1; tentative D call: TRBD1 (6 bases). Trimming cost V 4 bases and J 1 base, with 10 bases left between them. Germline values: CDR1 SQVTM, CDR2 ANQGSEA. The CDR3 extends over 13 amino acids. The CDR3, as DNA: TGCAGCGTTGTCCGGGGACAGAACACTGAAGCTTTCTTT. As protein: CSVVRGQNTEAFF.

The chain links TRBV2 to TRBJ1-5; D is undetermined. Germline V CDR1 and CDR2: SNHLY, FYNNEI. The V end lost 6 bases, the J end lost 7 bases, and 16 bases lay between the germline ends. The CDR3 has 14 residues. The CDR3 nucleotides are TGTGCCAGCAGCCTGTCGTGGGCTAAACAGCCCCAGCATTTT. Its protein product is CASSLSWAKQPQHF.

This clone was seen a single time. CDR3 amino acids: CASKVGLAGAGGRFYEQYF. The CDR3, as DNA: TGCGCCAGTAAGGTGGGACTAGCGGGAGCCGGGGGACGTTTCTACGAGCAGTACTTC. This chain connects TRBV5-1 to TRBJ2-7, with 14 nucleotides matching TRBD2. The CDR3 has 19 residues. Germline lookup yields CDR1 SGHRS and CDR2 YFSETQ. J gave up 3 bases and V 8 bases, and 19 bases lay outside the gene matches. Combining the CDR3 with reference TRBV5-1 and TRBJ2-7 gives the whole variable domain KAGVTQTPRYLIKTRGQQVTLSCSPISGHRSVSWYQQTPGQGLQFLFEYFSETQRNKGNFPGRFSGRQFSNSRSEMNVSTLELGDSALYLCASKVGLAGAGGRFYEQYFGPGTRLTVT.

J is TRBJ1-2 and V is TRBV15; D gene unclear. Deletions cut 0 bases from V and 7 bases from J, with 9 bases between. The CDR3 has 13 residues. The germline V gene encodes CDR1 LNHNV and CDR2 YYDKDF (reference sequence). CDR3 amino acids: CATSRDQQSGYTF. The CDR3 DNA sequence: TGTGCCACCAGCAGAGATCAACAAAGTGGCTACACCTTC.

This chain links TRBV19 with TRBJ1-5, with D tentatively TRBD1 (5 bases). CDR1 LNHDA and CDR2 SQIVND come from the germline V gene (reference sequence). V was clipped by 3 bases and J by 0 bases, with 24 bases between them. The CDR3 has 20 amino acids. This chain's CDR3 is CASSMAGGGTAQYSNQPQHF. DNA for the CDR3: TGTGCCAGTAGTATGGCGGGGGGTGGAACCGCCCAATATAGCAATCAGCCCCAGCATTTT.

The CDR3 nucleotides are TGTGCCAGCAGTGCTGCGGGAGTAGGCACAGATACGCAGTATTTT. Translating gives CASSAAGVGTDTQYF. V gene TRBV25-1 combines with J gene TRBJ2-3, with TRBD2 matching 7 bases. The germline CDR1 and CDR2 sequences are MGHDK and SYGVNS. CDR3 length equals 15 residues. The V and J ends lost 4 bases and 1 base, in that order; junction bases with no gene match: 5. Full variable domain (outside the CDR3, taken from reference TRBV25-1 and TRBJ2-3): EADIYQTPRYLVIGTGKKITLECSQTMGHDKMYWYQQDPGMELHLIHYSYGVNSTEKGDLSSESTVSRIRTEHFPLTLESARPSHTSQYLCASSAAGVGTDTQYFGPGTRLTVL.

V usage is TRBV27 and J usage is TRBJ2-1; no clear D. The CDR3 is 13 residues long. Germline-derived CDR1 and CDR2 are MNHEY and SMNVEV (reference sequence). The V gene lost 1 base and the J gene lost 4 bases, with 5 bases spanning the gap. The CDR3 bases are TGTGCCAGCAGTTTATTCCGGTACAATGAGCAGTTCTTC. Amino acids: CASSLFRYNEQFF.

V usage is TRBV29-1 and J usage is TRBJ1-1; 9 nucleotides align to TRBD1. The trim removed 6 bases at V and 1 base at J, leaving 3 bases unmatched. The CDR3 contains 13 residues. Germline CDR1 is SQVTM and CDR2 is ANQGSEA. The CDR3 here is CSVPQGANTEAFF. DNA for the CDR3: TGCAGCGTGCCACAGGGGGCGAACACTGAAGCTTTCTTT. The whole variable domain, remainder taken from reference TRBV29-1 and TRBJ1-1, is SAVISQKPSRDICQRGTSLTIQCQVDSQVTMMFWYRQQPGQSLTLIATANQGSEATYESGFVIDKFPISRPNLTFSTLTVSNMSPEDSSIYLCSVPQGANTEAFFGQGTRLTVV.

CDR3 residues: CAWSRGSYEQYF. In nucleotides, the CDR3 is TGTGCCTGGAGCAGGGGCTCCTACGAGCAGTACTTC. The chain joins TRBV30 to TRBJ2-7, with a possible D match to TRBD1 (6 bases). Per the germline V gene, CDR1 is GTSNPN and CDR2 is SVGIG (reference sequence). Trimming left V 3 bases short and J 0 bases short, with 6 bases between. The CDR3 extends over 12 amino acids.

The rearrangement links TRBV7-3 to TRBJ2-2; the match to TRBD2 covers 9 bases. After removal of 2 bases from V and 5 bases from J, the junction contained 9 bases not matched to a gene. The germline V gene has CDR1 SGHTA and CDR2 FQGTGA. The CDR3 extends over 17 amino acids. This CDR3 reads CASSLLAGGRATGELFF. The CDR3, as DNA: TGTGCCAGCAGCTTACTTGCCGGCGGGAGGGCTACCGGGGAGCTGTTTTTT.

The rearrangement joins TRBV5-1 to TRBJ2-1; D unresolved. CDR1 SGHRS and CDR2 YFSETQ come from the germline V gene. The CDR3 loop spans 14 amino acids. Between the trimmed V and J ends, which lost 4 bases and 8 bases, there was a span of 16 bases. CDR3 bases: TGCGCCAGCAGCCCCGTGGTTAGACTTGATGAGCAGTTCTTC. Its protein product is CASSPVVRLDEQFF.

The genes are TRBV28 and TRBJ2-4; 11 bases align to TRBD2. The CDR3 runs to 15 residues. Germline V gene data show CDR1 as MDHEN and CDR2 as SYDVKM. The junction had 2 bases not matched to a gene; V was cut back by 3 bases and J by 4 bases. CDR3: CASSLASGRKNIQYF. The CDR3 bases are TGTGCCAGCAGTTTGGCTAGCGGGAGGAAAAACATTCAGTACTTC.

This sequence joins TRBV14 and TRBJ2-1; D may be TRBD1 (7 bases). The CDR3 runs 17 residues. V lost 0 bases, J lost 7 bases, and 19 bases lay in between. CDR1 SGHDN and CDR2 FVKESK come from the germline V gene. The CDR3 DNA sequence: TGTGCCAGCAGCCAAGAAGAGACAGGGAGGTTGGAAAATGAGCAGTTCTTC. Protein product: CASSQEETGRLENEQFF.

This chain links TRBV4-3 with TRBJ2-1; D is perhaps TRBD1 (5 bases). Germline V gives CDR1 LGHNA, CDR2 YSLEER. The CDR3 is 16 residues long. V was clipped by 6 bases and J by 4 bases, with 19 bases between them. The CDR3 sequence is CASRKVAGISYNEQFF. CDR3 sequence (DNA): TGCGCCAGCAGGAAGGTGGCAGGGATTTCGTACAATGAGCAGTTCTTC.

V usage is TRBV7-8 and J usage is TRBJ1-3; 10 bases agree with TRBD1. V dropped 5 bases and J dropped 3; count of bases not matched to a gene: 7. CDR3 size: 16 residues. Germline loops: CDR1 SGHVS, CDR2 FQNEAQ. CDR3 in amino acids: CASSEWDRGYGNTIYF. Here the CDR3 DNA reads TGTGCCAGCAGCGAGTGGGACAGGGGCTATGGAAACACCATATATTTT.

This chain joins TRBV6-6 and TRBJ1-2; 9 positions match TRBD1. Trimming removed 8 bases from V and 8 bases from J; junction bases left unmatched: 15. CDR1 and CDR2 (germline): MNHNY, SVGAGI (reference sequence). This CDR3 contains 15 residues. This CDR3 reads CASSLPGQGSYGYTF. The CDR3 DNA is TGTGCCAGCTCCTTACCGGGACAGGGATCGTACGGCTACACCTTC.

The chain couples TRBV6-4 to TRBJ2-1; possible D gene TRBD2, 5 bases. The CDR3 is 14 residues long. Germline CDR1 MRHNA, CDR2 SNTAGT. The V gene lost 6 bases and the J gene lost 6 bases, with 15 bases spanning the gap. The CDR3 sequence is CASSRVVGANEQFF. CDR3 DNA sequence: TGTGCCAGCAGCCGTGTGGTGGGAGCCAATGAGCAGTTCTTC.

The V gene is TRBV19, the J gene TRBJ2-1, with TRBD2 identical over 9 bases. The V gene's germline CDR1 is LNHDA and CDR2 SQIVND (reference sequence). J lost 4 bases, V lost 0 bases, and 4 bases had no gene match. The CDR3 is 16 residues long. CDR3 amino acids: CASSIELAGRYNEQFF. DNA for the CDR3: TGTGCCAGTAGTATAGAGCTAGCGGGACGTTACAATGAGCAGTTCTTC.

This clone was detected only a few times. V is TRBV7-9 and J is TRBJ1-2; D is unclear. CDR1 and CDR2 (germline): SEHNR, FQNEAQ (reference sequence). The V and J ends lost 1 base and 4 bases respectively, with 10 bases between them. The CDR3 contains 14 residues. DNA for the CDR3: TGTGCCAGCAGCTTAGATCTGGCCAGCTATGGCTACACCTTC. It encodes CASSLDLASYGYTF.

The chain uses TRBV5-6 and TRBJ1-2, with no clear D. The CDR3 loop spans 16 amino acids. Germline V gene sequence: CDR1 SGHDT, CDR2 YYEEEE. The ends were cut back, 0 bases at V and 2 bases at J, with 14 bases in the middle. CDR3 amino acids: CASSLEVTNSNYGYTF. The CDR3 region has the DNA TGTGCCAGCAGCTTGGAAGTCACAAATAGCAACTATGGCTACACCTTC.

This rearrangement joins TRBV6-1 to TRBJ2-3; possible D gene TRBD1, 6 bases. V shed 4 bases and J shed 6 bases, with 17 bases lying between them. CDR1 MNHNS and CDR2 SASEGT come from the germline V gene. The CDR3 covers 15 residues. CDR3 DNA sequence: TGTGCCAGCAGTGCTCAGACAGGCTTCGGGGATACGCAGTATTTT. It specifies CASSAQTGFGDTQYF.

This clone was seen a few times. The genes are TRBV11-2 and TRBJ1-4; 9 bases line up with TRBD1. Germline trimming cut 5 bases from V and 8 bases from J; bases unmatched to any gene: 6. This CDR3 is built from 14 residues. Germline assignment: CDR1 SGHAT and CDR2 FQNNGV. CDR3 coding DNA: TGTGCCAGCAGCAAGGACAGGGGACGCGAAAAACTGTTTTTT. Its protein is CASSKDRGREKLFF.

V usage is TRBV27 and J usage is TRBJ1-5; 9 bases map to TRBD1. V was clipped by 4 bases and J by 7 bases; unmatched bases: 11. This CDR3 comprises 16 residues. Germline CDR1 reads MNHEY; CDR2 reads SMNVEV (reference sequence). CDR3 nucleotide sequence: TGTGCCAGCAGTTATCGCGGGGACAGGGCGACCCAGCCCCAGCATTTT. It translates to CASSYRGDRATQPQHF.

V gene TRBV5-1 combines with J gene TRBJ2-3; D gene ambiguous. V was pared by 2 bases and J by 1 base, with 8 bases between. Per germline, CDR1 SGHRS and CDR2 YFSETQ. The length of the CDR3 is 14 residues. Written as DNA, the CDR3 is TGCGCCAGCAGCTTTAGGAGCGGCACAGATACGCAGTATTTT. Protein sequence: CASSFRSGTDTQYF.